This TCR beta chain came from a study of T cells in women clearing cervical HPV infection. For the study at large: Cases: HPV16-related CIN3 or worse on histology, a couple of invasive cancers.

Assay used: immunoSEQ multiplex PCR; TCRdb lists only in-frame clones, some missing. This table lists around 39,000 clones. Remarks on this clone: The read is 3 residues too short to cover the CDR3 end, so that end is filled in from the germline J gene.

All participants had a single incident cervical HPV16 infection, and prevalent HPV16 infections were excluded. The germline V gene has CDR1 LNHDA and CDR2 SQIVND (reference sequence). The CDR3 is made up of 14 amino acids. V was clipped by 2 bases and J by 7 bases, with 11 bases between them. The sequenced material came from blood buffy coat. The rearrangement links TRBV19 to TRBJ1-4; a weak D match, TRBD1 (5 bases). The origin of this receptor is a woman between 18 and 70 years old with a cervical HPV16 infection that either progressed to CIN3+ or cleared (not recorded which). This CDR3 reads CASSILGVGEKLFF. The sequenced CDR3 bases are TGTGCCAGTAGTATACTAGGGGTTGGTGAAAAA.